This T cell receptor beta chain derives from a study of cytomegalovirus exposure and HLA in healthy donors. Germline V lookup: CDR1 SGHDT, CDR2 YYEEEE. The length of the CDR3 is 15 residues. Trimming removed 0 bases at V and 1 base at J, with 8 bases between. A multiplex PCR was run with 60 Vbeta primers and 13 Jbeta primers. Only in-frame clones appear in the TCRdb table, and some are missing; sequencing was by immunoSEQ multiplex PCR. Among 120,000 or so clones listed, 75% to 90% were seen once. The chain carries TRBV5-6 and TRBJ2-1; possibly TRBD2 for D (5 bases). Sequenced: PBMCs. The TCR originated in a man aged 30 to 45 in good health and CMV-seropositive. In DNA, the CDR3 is TGTGCCAGCAGCTTGGACGGGGATTCCTACAATGAGCAGTTCTTC. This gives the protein CASSLDGDSYNEQFF.